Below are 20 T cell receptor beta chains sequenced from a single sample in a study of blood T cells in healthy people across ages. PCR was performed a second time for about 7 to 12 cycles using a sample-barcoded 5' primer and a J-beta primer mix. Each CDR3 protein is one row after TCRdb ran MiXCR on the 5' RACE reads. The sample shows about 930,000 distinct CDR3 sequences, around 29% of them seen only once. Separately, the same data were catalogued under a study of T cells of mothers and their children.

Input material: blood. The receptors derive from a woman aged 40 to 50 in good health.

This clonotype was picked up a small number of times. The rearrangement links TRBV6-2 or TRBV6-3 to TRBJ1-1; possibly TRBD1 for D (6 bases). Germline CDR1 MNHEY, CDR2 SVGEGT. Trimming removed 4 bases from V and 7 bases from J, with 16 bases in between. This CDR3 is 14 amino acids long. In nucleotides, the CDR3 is TGTGCCAGCAGTTCCCAACAGGGTAAAGGTGAAGCTTTCTTT. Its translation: CASSSQQGKGEAFF.

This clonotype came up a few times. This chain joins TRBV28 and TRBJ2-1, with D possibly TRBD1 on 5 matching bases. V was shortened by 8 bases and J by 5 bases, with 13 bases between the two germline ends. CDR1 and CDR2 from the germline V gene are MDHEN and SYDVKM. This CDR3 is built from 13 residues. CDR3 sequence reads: CASARTLDNEQFF. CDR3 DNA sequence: TGTGCCAGCGCCCGGACACTCGACAATGAGCAGTTCTTC.

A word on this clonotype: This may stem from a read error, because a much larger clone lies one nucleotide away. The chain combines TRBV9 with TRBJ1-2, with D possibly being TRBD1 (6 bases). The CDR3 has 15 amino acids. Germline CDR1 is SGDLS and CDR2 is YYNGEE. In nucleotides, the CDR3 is TGTGCCAGCAGCCCCCCGGCCGACAGGAACTATAGCTACACCTTC. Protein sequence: CASSPPADRNYSYTF.

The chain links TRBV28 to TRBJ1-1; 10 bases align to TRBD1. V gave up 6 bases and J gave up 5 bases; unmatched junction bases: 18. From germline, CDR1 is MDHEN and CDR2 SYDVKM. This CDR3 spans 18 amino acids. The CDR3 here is CASSVAPGDRGLMTEAFF. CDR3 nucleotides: TGTGCCAGCAGCGTCGCCCCCGGTGACAGGGGGCTAATGACTGAAGCTTTCTTT.

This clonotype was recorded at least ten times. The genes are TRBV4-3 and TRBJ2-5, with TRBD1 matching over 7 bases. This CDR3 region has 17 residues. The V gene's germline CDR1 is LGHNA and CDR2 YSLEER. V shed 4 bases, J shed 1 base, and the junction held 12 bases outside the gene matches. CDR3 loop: CASSRRATGLLQETQYF. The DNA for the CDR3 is TGCGCCAGCAGCCGGCGGGCGACAGGGCTTCTCCAAGAGACCCAGTACTTC.

CDR3 sequence reads: CASSPESGSYNEQFF. CDR3 nucleotide sequence: TGTGCCAGCTCACCAGAGAGCGGGTCCTACAATGAGCAGTTCTTC. The chain is built from TRBV18 and TRBJ2-1, with D perhaps TRBD2 (6 bases). The CDR3 is made up of 15 amino acids. V lost 2 bases, J lost 1 base, and 9 bases lay in between. The V gene's germline CDR1 is KGHSH and CDR2 LQKENI.

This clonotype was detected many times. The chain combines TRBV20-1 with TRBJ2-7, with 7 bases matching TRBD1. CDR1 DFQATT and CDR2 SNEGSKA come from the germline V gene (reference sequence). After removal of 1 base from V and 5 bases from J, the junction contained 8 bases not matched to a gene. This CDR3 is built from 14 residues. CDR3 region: CSARVSRGTHEQYF. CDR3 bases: TGCAGTGCTAGAGTGAGCAGGGGGACCCACGAGCAGTACTTC.

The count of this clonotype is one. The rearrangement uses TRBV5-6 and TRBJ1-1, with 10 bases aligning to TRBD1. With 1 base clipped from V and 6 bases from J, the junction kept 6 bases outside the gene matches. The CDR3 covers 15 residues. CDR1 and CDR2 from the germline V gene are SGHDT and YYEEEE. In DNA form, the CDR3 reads TGTGCCAGCAGCTTGAGGGACAGGGGTTTCGCTGAAGCTTTCTTT. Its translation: CASSLRDRGFAEAFF. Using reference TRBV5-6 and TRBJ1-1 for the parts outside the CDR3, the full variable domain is DAGVTQSPTHLIKTRGQQVTLRCSPKSGHDTVSWYQQALGQGPQFIFQYYEEEERQRGNFPDRFSGHQFPNYSSELNVNALLLGDSALYLCASSLRDRGFAEAFFGQGTRLTVV.

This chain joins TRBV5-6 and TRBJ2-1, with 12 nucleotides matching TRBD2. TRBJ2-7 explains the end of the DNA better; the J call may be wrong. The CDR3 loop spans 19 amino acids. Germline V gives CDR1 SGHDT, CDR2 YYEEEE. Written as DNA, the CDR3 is TGTGCCAGCAGCTTCAGACTAGCGGGGGACCCGTTCTCCTACAATGAGCAGTACTTC. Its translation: CASSFRLAGDPFSYNEQYF.

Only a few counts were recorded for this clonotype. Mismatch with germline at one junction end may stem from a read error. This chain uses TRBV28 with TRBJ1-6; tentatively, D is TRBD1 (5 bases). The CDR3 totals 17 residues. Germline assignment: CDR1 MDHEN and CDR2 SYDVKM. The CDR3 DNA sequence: TGTGCCAGCAGTTTTTGGGACTTCGGATCCTATACTTCACCCCTCCACTTT. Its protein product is CASSFWDFGSYTSPLHF.

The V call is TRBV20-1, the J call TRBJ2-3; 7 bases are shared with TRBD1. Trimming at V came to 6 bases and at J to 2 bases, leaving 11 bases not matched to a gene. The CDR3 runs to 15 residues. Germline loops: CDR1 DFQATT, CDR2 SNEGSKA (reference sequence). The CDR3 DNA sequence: TGCAGTGCCGAAGGACAGGATACTTTCACAGATACGCAGTATTTT. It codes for CSAEGQDTFTDTQYF.

CDR3: CASSSGGVRYNEQFF. The CDR3, as DNA: TGTGCCAGCAGCTCCGGGGGAGTTCGCTACAATGAGCAGTTCTTC. This chain uses TRBV3-1 with TRBJ2-1; the D gene is possibly TRBD2 (6 bases). The V gene's germline CDR1 is LGHDT and CDR2 YNNKEL (reference sequence). V lost 5 bases to trimming and J lost 3 bases, with 14 bases between them. This CDR3 comprises 15 residues.

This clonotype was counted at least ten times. CDR3 in DNA: TGTGCCACCAGCAGAGCTGGGAACAATGAGCAGTTCTTC. Translation gives CATSRAGNNEQFF. The chain couples TRBV15 to TRBJ2-1, with D unclear. Germline V gene data show CDR1 as LNHNV and CDR2 as YYDKDF (reference sequence). The CDR3 is made up of 13 amino acids. The V end was cut by 1 base, the J end by 5 bases, with 6 bases between.

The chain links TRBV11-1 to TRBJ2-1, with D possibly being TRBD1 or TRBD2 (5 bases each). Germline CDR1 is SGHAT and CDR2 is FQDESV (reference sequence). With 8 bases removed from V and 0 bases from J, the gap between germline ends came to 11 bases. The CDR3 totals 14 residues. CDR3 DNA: TGTGCCAGCCCGGGACCTCGCTCCTACAATGAGCAGTTCTTC. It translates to CASPGPRSYNEQFF.

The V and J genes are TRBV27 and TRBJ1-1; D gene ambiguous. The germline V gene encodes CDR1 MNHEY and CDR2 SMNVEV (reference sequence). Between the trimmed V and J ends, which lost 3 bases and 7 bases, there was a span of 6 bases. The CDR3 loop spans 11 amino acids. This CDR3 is CASSFYGEAFF. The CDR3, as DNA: TGTGCCAGCAGTTTTTACGGTGAAGCTTTCTTT.

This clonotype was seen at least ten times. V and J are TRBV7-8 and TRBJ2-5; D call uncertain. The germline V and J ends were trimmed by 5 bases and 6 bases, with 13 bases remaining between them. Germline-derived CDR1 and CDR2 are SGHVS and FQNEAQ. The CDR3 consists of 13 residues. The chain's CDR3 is CASSPPRDQTQYF. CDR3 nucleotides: TGTGCCAGCAGCCCCCCTAGAGATCAGACCCAGTACTTC.

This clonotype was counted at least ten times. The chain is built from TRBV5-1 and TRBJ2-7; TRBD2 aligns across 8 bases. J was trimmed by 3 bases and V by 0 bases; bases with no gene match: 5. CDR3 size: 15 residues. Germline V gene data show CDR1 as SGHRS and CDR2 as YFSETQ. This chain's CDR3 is CASSLAGGGNYEQYF. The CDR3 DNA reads TGCGCCAGCAGCTTGGCCGGGGGGGGGAACTACGAGCAGTACTTC.

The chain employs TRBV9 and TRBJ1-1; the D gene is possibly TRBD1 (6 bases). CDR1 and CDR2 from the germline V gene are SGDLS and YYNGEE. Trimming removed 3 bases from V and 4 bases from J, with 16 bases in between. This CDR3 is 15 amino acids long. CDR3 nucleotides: TGTGCCAGCAGCGCCCAGGGAGGGGGTATCACTGAAGCTTTCTTT. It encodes CASSAQGGGITEAFF.

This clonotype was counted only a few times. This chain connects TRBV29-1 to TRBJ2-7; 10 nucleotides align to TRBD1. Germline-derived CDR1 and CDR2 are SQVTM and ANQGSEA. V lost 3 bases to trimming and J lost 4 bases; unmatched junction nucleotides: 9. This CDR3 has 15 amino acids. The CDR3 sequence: CSVDIRDRGGYEQYF. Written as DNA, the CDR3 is TGCAGCGTTGATATCCGGGACAGGGGAGGATACGAGCAGTACTTC.

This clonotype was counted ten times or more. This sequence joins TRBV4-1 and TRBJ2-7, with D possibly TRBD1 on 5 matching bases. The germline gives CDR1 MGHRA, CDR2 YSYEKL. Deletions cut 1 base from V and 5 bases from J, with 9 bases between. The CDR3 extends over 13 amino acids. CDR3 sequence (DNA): TGCGCCAGCAGCCAAGTAATCAGGGACGAGCAGTACTTC. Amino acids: CASSQVIRDEQYF.